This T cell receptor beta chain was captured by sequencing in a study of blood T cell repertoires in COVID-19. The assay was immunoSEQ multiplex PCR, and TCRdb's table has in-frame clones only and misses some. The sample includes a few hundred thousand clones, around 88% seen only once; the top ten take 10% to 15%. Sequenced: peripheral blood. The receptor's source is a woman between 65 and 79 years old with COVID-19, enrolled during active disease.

CDR3 in DNA: TGTGCCAGCTCACCGGAACAGGGCCGGGGCTCTGGAAACACCATATATTTT. Amino acids: CASSPEQGRGSGNTIYF. V usage is TRBV18 and J usage is TRBJ1-3, with D perhaps matching TRBD1 (6 bases). V lost 3 bases to trimming and J lost 0 bases, with 15 bases between them. The CDR3 extends over 17 amino acids. Germline values: CDR1 KGHSH, CDR2 LQKENI.